This passage covers 6 T cell receptor beta chains from one sample sequenced in a study of blood T cells in healthy people across ages. Combining a sample-barcoded 5' primer with a J-beta primer mix, a second PCR ran for roughly 7 to 12 cycles. From the 5' RACE reads, TCRdb called clonotypes with MiXCR, one entry per CDR3 protein. The data hold around 940,000 distinct CDR3 sequences, with about 53% observed a single time. The sequencing input was blood. All receptors derive from a woman aged 60-70 years in good health.

The rearrangement uses TRBV6-5 and TRBJ2-1; D is unresolved. V was clipped by 0 bases and J by 7 bases, with 16 bases between them. CDR1 and CDR2 (germline): MNHEY, SVGAGI. This CDR3 region has 16 residues. The CDR3 region has the DNA TGTGCCAGCAGTTACTCGGCGAGAGAGCGATCGAATGAGCAGTTCTTC. Translated: CASSYSARERSNEQFF.

This clonotype was recorded only once. The chain is built from TRBV27 and TRBJ1-1; D remains ambiguous. Germline CDR1 MNHEY, CDR2 SMNVEV (reference sequence). The CDR3 runs 13 residues. V was trimmed by 7 bases and J by 11 bases, leaving 20 bases between them. CDR3 bases: TGTGCCAGCACCGGACCCGGAGGGAGGAAGGCTTTCTTT. The encoded protein is CASTGPGGRKAFF.

The chain links TRBV7-9 to TRBJ2-1; a possible D gene is TRBD2 (6 bases). The V gene lost 5 bases and the J gene lost 4 bases, with 18 bases spanning the gap. From germline, CDR1 is SEHNR and CDR2 FQNEAQ (reference sequence). CDR3 length equals 16 residues. The CDR3 DNA sequence: TGTGCCAGCAGCGGCCGAATAGCGGATCAATACAATGAGCAGTTCTTC. Residues: CASSGRIADQYNEQFF.

The CDR3, as DNA: TGTGCCAGCAGCACCCGGACTACTACAATAAACAATGAGCAGTACTTC. Amino acids: CASSTRTTTINNEQYF. V gene TRBV7-2 combines with J gene TRBJ2-5; TRBD2 might be the D (6 bases). The CDR3 sequence is 16 residues long. V was cut by 5 bases and J by 11 bases, with 27 bases left in between. Germline V CDR1 and CDR2: SGHTA, FQGNSA.

As for this clonotype: With a much larger clone just one base away, this may be a read error. The chain couples TRBV25-1 to TRBJ2-5; no firm D call. The J call may be mistaken, given a closer DNA end match to TRBJ2-7. Germline assignment: CDR1 MGHDK and CDR2 SYGVNS. CDR3 length equals 13 residues. In DNA, the CDR3 is TGTGTCAGCAGTGAGGTGTCTCTTGACGAGCAGTACTTC. Residues: CVSSEVSLDEQYF.

This clonotype was recorded a few times. CDR3 in DNA: TGTGCCAGCAGTACTGGACTAAGGGAGTACGAGCAGTACTTC. Amino acids: CASSTGLREYEQYF. V and J are TRBV27 and TRBJ2-4; possibly TRBD2 for D (6 bases). The J call may be in error: the DNA end matches TRBJ2-7 better. This CDR3 contains 14 residues. Germline CDR1 MNHEY, CDR2 SMNVEV (reference sequence).